This T cell receptor (beta chain) was captured by sequencing in a study of control samples from healthy donors and cancer patients. Profiling relied on immunoSEQ multiplex PCR, and the TCRdb table lists in-frame clones only, not all of them. The sample consists of about 84,000 clones, around 80% of them appearing once. V was pared by 4 bases and J by 4 bases, with 17 bases between. Germline V gives CDR1 SGHKS, CDR2 YYEKEE (reference sequence). The CDR3 is 15 amino acids. The chain has TRBV5-5 and TRBJ1-2, with D unclear. This receptor was obtained from a man between 60 and 75 years old with head and neck cancer. Specimen: PBMCs. The CDR3 protein is CASSLALDLSYGYTF. DNA of the CDR3: TGTGCCAGCAGCCTCGCCTTAGATCTGAGCTATGGCTACACCTTC.